This TCR beta chain was observed in a study of breast tumors, draining lymph nodes, adjacent tissues. The lymph nodes were axillary draining lymph nodes from breast cancer patients. The CDR3 extends over 18 amino acids. From germline, CDR1 is DFQATT and CDR2 SNEGSKA (reference sequence). After removal of 0 bases from V and 3 bases from J, the junction contained 10 bases not matched to a gene. This clonotype was detected a few times. Its target is unknown. Findings and limits, study-wide: Tumor T cell lymph node origin was a supported hypothesis, not proven. Luminal-like breast cancer showed significantly greater tumor-nontumor repertoire similarity than basal-like breast cancer did.

TCRdb ran MiXCR on the multiplex PCR reads and lists one entry per CDR3 protein. The sample has 150,000 to 200,000 distinct CDR3 sequences; around 33% are singletons. This TCR was recovered from a female donor with breast cancer. Some clones in this sample may be carry-over from other donors' samples. The chain has TRBV20-1 and TRBJ2-1; 11 nucleotides match TRBD2. The source material was axillary lymph node tissue. CDR3 nucleotide sequence: TGCAGTGCTAGAGATCTCCTAGCGGGGGGCCCAAGCTACAATGAGCAGTTCTTC. It encodes CSARDLLAGGPSYNEQFF.